This TCR beta chain was profiled in a study of blood T cells in healthy people across ages. Only one count was recorded for this clonotype. Primers used in a second PCR of about 7 to 12 cycles were a sample-barcoded 5' primer and a J-beta primer mix. TCRdb re-derived calls from the 5' RACE reads in MiXCR, one entry per CDR3 protein. The table lists 1,500,000 or so distinct CDR3 sequences, roughly 43% of them singletons, with approximately 4.1% in the top ten. The specimen was blood. The TCR comes from a woman younger than 30 in good health.

CDR3 protein: CASSVGLAETEGKFF. The CDR3 bases are TGTGCCAGCAGCGTTGGACTAGCGGAAACAGAGGGAAAGTTCTTC. The J gene is TRBJ2-1, the V gene TRBV5-8; 10 bases align to TRBD2. CDR1 and CDR2 from the germline V gene are SGHTS and YDEGEE. The CDR3 spans 15 residues. The trim removed 4 bases at V and 14 bases at J, leaving 15 bases unmatched. Variable domain in full (rest from reference TRBV5-8 and TRBJ2-1): EAGVTQSPTHLIKTRGQQATLRCSPISGHTSVYWYQQALGLGLQFLLWYDEGEERNRGNFPPRFSGRQFPNYSSELNVNALELEDSALYLCASSVGLAETEGKFFGPGTRLTVL.